One sample yielded the 10 T cell receptor beta chains listed below, sequenced in a study of cytomegalovirus exposure and HLA in healthy donors. Amplification used 60 Vbeta primers and 13 Jbeta primers. The method was immunoSEQ multiplex PCR; TCRdb's version includes in-frame clones alone and lacks a portion of them. This sample has over 150,000 clones, with roughly 88% found just once. The sample taken for sequencing was PBMCs. The receptors stem from a boy aged 2 to 10 in good health and CMV-seronegative.

The genes are TRBV5-1 and TRBJ1-4; 8 nucleotides agree with TRBD1. This CDR3 spans 14 amino acids. The junction had 1 base not matched to a gene; V was cut back by 0 bases and J by 6 bases. Germline loops: CDR1 SGHRS, CDR2 YFSETQ. The CDR3 nucleotides read TGCGCCAGCAGCTTGGAACAGGGGGATGAAAAACTGTTTTTT. It translates to CASSLEQGDEKLFF.

This chain joins TRBV4-3 and TRBJ1-1; 7 nucleotides match TRBD1. Germline lookup yields CDR1 LGHNA and CDR2 YSLEER. This CDR3 is built from 14 residues. Losses at the gene ends were 4 bases for V and 8 bases for J; bases not matched to a gene: 10. CDR3 sequence: CASSLISGTDEAFF. For the CDR3, the DNA is TGCGCCAGCAGCCTAATTTCCGGGACAGACGAAGCTTTCTTT.

This clone was detected only once. The chain combines TRBV27 with TRBJ2-2, with a weak D call TRBD2 (5 bases). Germline CDR1 reads MNHEY; CDR2 reads SMNVEV (reference sequence). CDR3 size: 14 residues. Trimming took off 3 bases at V and 4 bases at J, with 9 bases between the two ends. The CDR3 sequence: CASSFEGRTGELFF. As DNA, the CDR3 is TGTGCCAGCAGTTTCGAGGGCCGCACCGGGGAGCTGTTTTTT.

V is TRBV7-9 and J is TRBJ2-1; 7 bases align to TRBD2. This CDR3 region has 13 residues. From germline, CDR1 is SEHNR and CDR2 FQNEAQ (reference sequence). V lost 5 bases to trimming and J lost 7 bases; unmatched junction nucleotides: 5. In DNA form, the CDR3 reads TGTGCCAGCAGCCCTAGGGAGGGGAATGAGCAGTTCTTC. It encodes CASSPREGNEQFF.

This chain uses TRBV13 with TRBJ2-3; D is possibly TRBD2 (5 bases). CDR3 length equals 16 residues. Trimming removed 5 bases at V and 1 base at J, with 16 bases between. In germline, CDR1 is PRHDT, CDR2 FYEKMQ (reference sequence). Written as DNA, the CDR3 is TGTGCCAGCAGCCCAAGTGGTAGCGAGGGCACAGATACGCAGTATTTT. Encoded protein: CASSPSGSEGTDTQYF.

This chain connects TRBV19 to TRBJ2-7; 9 nucleotides agree with TRBD1. V shed 6 bases and J 3 bases; nucleotides not matched to a gene: 6. Germline values: CDR1 LNHDA, CDR2 SQIVND (reference sequence). The CDR3 spans 14 residues. The CDR3 reads CASSYGTGYYEQYF. The CDR3 DNA sequence: TGTGCCAGTAGCTATGGGACAGGGTACTACGAGCAGTACTTC. The variable domain in full, with the rest retrieved from reference TRBV19 and TRBJ2-7, is DGGITQSPKYLFRKEGQNVTLSCEQNLNHDAMYWYRQDPGQGLRLIYYSQIVNDFQKGDIAEGYSVSREKKESFPLTVTSAQKNPTAFYLCASSYGTGYYEQYFGPGTRLTVT.

V gene TRBV30 combines with J gene TRBJ1-5; D possibly corresponds to TRBD1 (5 bases). There are 12 residues in the CDR3. Per germline, CDR1 GTSNPN and CDR2 SVGIG (reference sequence). The ends were cut back, 7 bases at V and 5 bases at J, with 12 bases in the middle. The CDR3 DNA follows: TGTGCCTTAGGACACGGTGATCAGCCCCAGCATTTT. Translated: CALGHGDQPQHF.

This chain joins TRBV19 and TRBJ1-3, with a weak D call TRBD1 (6 bases). V was trimmed by 0 bases and J by 0 bases, leaving 12 bases between them. Germline-derived CDR1 and CDR2 are LNHDA and SQIVND (reference sequence). CDR3 length: 17 residues. This CDR3 is CASSIEGGRFSGNTIYF. In DNA, the CDR3 is TGTGCCAGTAGTATAGAAGGGGGAAGATTCTCTGGAAACACCATATATTTT.

This clone came up a few times. This chain connects TRBV9 to TRBJ2-2; the match to TRBD2 covers 13 bases. The trim removed 5 bases at V and 6 bases at J, leaving 7 bases unmatched. The CDR3 spans 16 residues. Looked up from germline, CDR1 is SGDLS and CDR2 is YYNGEE. The CDR3 region is CASSGLAGEFPGELFF. The DNA for the CDR3 is TGTGCCAGCAGTGGACTAGCGGGAGAATTCCCCGGGGAGCTGTTTTTT.

V usage is TRBV9 and J usage is TRBJ2-1; D perhaps matches TRBD1 (7 bases). The CDR3 extends over 16 amino acids. Trimming took off 3 bases at V and 2 bases at J, with 15 bases between the two ends. Germline CDR1 and CDR2: SGDLS and YYNGEE. The CDR3 region has the DNA TGTGCCAGCAGCGCATCAGGGGGGACCCCCTACAATGAGCAGTTCTTC. This encodes CASSASGGTPYNEQFF.